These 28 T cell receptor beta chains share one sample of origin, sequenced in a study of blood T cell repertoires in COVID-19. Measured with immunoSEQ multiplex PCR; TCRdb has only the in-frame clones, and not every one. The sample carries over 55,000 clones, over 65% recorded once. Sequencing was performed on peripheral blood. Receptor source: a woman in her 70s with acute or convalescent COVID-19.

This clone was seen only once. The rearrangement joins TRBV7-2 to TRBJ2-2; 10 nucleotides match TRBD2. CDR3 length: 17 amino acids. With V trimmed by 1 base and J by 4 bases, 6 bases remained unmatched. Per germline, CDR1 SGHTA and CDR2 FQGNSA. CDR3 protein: CASSLVGSGRATGELFF. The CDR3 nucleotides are TGTGCCAGCAGCTTAGTGGGGAGCGGGAGGGCCACCGGGGAGCTGTTTTTT.

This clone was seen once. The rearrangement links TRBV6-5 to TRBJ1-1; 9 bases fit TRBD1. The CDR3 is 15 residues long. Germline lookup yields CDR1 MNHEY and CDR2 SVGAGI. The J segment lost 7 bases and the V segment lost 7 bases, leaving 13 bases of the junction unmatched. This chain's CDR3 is CASMPGTGSFLEAFF. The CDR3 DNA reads TGTGCCAGCATGCCCGGGACAGGGTCTTTCCTTGAAGCTTTCTTT.

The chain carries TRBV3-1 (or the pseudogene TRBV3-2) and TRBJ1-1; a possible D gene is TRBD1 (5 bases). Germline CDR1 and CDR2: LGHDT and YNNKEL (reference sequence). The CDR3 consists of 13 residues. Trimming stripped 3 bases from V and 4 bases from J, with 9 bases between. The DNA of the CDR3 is TGTGCCAGCAGCCACGGGGGGGGCACTGAAGCTTTCTTT. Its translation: CASSHGGGTEAFF.

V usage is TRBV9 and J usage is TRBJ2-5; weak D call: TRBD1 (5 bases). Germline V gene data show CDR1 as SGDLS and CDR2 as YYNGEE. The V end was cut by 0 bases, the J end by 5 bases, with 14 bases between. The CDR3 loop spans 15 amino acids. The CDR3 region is CASSVEARAEETQYF. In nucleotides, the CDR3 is TGTGCCAGCAGCGTAGAGGCCAGGGCAGAGGAGACCCAGTACTTC. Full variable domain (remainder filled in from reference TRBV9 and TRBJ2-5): DSGVTQTPKHLITATGQRVTLRCSPRSGDLSVYWYQQSLDQGLQFLIQYYNGEERAKGNILERFSAQQFPDLHSELNLSSLELGDSALYFCASSVEARAEETQYFGPGTRLLVL.

The chain's CDR3 is CASSLGQGVGDEQFF. CDR3 coding DNA: TGTGCCAGCAGCTTAGGGCAGGGGGTAGGGGATGAGCAGTTCTTC. The chain recombines TRBV11-3 with TRBJ2-1; 7 bases match TRBD1. Germline CDR1 is SGHNT and CDR2 is YENEEA. The V gene end was trimmed by 1 base and the J gene end by 8 bases; junction bases not matched to a gene: 8. CDR3 length: 15 residues.

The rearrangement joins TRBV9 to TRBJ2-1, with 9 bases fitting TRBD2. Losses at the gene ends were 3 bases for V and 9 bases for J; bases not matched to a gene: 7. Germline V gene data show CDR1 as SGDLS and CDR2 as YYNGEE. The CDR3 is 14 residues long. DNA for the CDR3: TGTGCCAGCAGCGAGTTAGCGGGGGTTAGTGAGCAGTTCTTC. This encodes CASSELAGVSEQFF.

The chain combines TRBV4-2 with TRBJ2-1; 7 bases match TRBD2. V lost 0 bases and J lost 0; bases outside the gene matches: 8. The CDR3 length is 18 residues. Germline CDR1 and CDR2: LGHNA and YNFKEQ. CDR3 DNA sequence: TGTGCCAGCAGCCAAGAGGTGGGAGGGTTATCCTCCTACAATGAGCAGTTCTTC. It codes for CASSQEVGGLSSYNEQFF.

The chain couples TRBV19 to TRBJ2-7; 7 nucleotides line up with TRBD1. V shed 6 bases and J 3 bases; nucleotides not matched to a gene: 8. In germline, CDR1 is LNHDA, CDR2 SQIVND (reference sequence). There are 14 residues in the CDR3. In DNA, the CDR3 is TGTGCCAGTAGGCTTAGACAGGGCTTCTACGAGCAGTACTTC. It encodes CASRLRQGFYEQYF.

CDR3 sequence reads: CASSVAGSGPPYEQYF. The CDR3 DNA reads TGTGCCAGCAGCGTAGCGGGTAGCGGGCCACCCTACGAGCAGTACTTC. The chain carries TRBV9 and TRBJ2-7; TRBD2 matches at 7 bases. The V segment lost 0 bases and the J segment 2 bases; nucleotides outside the gene matches: 8. The CDR3 is made up of 16 amino acids. Germline V lookup: CDR1 SGDLS, CDR2 YYNGEE.

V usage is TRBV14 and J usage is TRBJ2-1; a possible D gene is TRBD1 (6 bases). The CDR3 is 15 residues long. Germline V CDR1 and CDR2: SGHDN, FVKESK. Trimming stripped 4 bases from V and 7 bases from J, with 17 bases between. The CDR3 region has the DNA TGTGCCAGCAGCCCTATTACAGGGCTCGGGAATGAGCAGTTCTTC. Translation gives CASSPITGLGNEQFF.

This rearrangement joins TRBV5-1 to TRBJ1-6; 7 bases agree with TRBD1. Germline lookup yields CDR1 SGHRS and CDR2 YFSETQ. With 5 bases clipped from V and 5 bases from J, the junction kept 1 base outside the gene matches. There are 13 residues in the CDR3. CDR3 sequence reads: CASSGTDNSPLHF. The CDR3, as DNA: TGCGCCAGCAGTGGGACAGATAATTCACCCCTCCACTTT.

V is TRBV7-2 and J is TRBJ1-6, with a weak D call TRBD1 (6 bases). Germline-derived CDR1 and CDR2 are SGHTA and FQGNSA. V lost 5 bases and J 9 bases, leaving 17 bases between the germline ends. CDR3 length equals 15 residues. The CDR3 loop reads CASSNNRVGSSPLHF. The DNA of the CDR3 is TGTGCCAGCAGCAACAACAGGGTAGGGAGTTCACCCCTCCACTTT.

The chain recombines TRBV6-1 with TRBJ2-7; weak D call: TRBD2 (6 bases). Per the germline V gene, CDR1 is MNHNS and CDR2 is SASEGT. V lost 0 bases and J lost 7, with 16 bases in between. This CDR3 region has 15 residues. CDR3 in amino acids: CASSEAIGASGEQYF. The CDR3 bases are TGTGCCAGCAGTGAAGCGATCGGGGCCAGCGGGGAGCAGTACTTC.

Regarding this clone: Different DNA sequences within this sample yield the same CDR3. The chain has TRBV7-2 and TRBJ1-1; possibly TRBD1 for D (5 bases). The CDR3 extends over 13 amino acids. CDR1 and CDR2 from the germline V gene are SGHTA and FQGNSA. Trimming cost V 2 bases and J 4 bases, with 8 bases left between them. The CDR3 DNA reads TGTGCCAGCAGCTTAAGGGGAGGCACTGAAGCTTTCTTT. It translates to CASSLRGGTEAFF.

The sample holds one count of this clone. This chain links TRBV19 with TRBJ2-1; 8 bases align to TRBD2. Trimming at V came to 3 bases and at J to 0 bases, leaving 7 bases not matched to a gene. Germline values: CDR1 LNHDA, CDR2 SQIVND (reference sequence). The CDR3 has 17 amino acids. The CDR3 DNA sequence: TGTGCCAGTAGTATGGGGTTAGCGGGGACCTCCTACAATGAGCAGTTCTTC. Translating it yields CASSMGLAGTSYNEQFF.

The CDR3 nucleotides are TGTGCCAGCAGTCCCACGGGTTCCGGTGGCTACACCTTC. Translated, it gives CASSPTGSGGYTF. This chain connects TRBV2 to TRBJ1-2; D unclear. Germline V gene lookup returns CDR1 SNHLY and CDR2 FYNNEI. CDR3 length: 13 amino acids. V lost 5 bases, J lost 7 bases, and 14 bases lay in between.

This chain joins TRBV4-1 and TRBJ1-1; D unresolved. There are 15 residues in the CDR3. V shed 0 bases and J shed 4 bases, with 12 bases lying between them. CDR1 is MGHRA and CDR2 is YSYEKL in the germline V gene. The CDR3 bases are TGCGCCAGCAGCCAAGAAGAGGGTTTGGCCACTGAAGCTTTCTTT. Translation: CASSQEEGLATEAFF.

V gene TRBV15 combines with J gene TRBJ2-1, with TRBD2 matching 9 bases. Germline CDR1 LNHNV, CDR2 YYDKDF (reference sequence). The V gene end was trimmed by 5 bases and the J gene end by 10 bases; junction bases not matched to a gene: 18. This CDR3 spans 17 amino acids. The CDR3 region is CATSDYLGTSREKEQFF. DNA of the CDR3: TGTGCCACCAGCGATTACCTCGGGACTAGCCGGGAAAAGGAGCAGTTCTTC.

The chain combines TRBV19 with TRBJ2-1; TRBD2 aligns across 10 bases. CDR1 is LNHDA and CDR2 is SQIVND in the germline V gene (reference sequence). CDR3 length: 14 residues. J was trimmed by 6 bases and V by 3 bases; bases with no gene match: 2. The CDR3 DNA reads TGTGCCAGTAGTATTAGCGGGGGGCGCAATGAGCAGTTCTTC. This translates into CASSISGGRNEQFF.

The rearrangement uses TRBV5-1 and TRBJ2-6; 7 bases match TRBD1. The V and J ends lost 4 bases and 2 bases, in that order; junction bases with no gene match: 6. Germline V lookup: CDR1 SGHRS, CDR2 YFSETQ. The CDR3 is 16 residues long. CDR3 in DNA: TGCGCCAGCAGCGCCAACAGGGGACCTGGGGCCAACGTCCTGACTTTC. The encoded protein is CASSANRGPGANVLTF.

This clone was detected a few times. The CDR3 protein is CASNTGVSGGTTQYF. As DNA, the CDR3 is TGTGCCAGCAACACGGGGGTTAGCGGGGGGACTACGCAGTATTTT. The V call is TRBV5-4, the J call TRBJ2-3; TRBD2 aligns across 10 bases. From germline, CDR1 is SGHNT and CDR2 YYREEE (reference sequence). The CDR3 is made up of 15 amino acids. Trimming removed 6 bases from V and 8 bases from J; junction bases left unmatched: 12.

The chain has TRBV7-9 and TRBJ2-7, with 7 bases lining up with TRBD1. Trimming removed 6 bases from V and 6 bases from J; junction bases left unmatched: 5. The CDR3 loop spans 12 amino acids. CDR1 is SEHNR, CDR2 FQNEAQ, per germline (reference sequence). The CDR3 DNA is TGTGCCAGCAGTTCAGGGGGTCGCGAGCAGTACTTC. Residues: CASSSGGREQYF.

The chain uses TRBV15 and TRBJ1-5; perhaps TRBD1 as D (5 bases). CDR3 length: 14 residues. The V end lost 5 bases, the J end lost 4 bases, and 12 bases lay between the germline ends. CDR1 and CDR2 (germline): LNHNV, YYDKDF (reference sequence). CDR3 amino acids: CATSLTGGNQPQHF. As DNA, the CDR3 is TGTGCCACCAGCCTCACGGGGGGAAATCAGCCCCAGCATTTT.

CDR3 in amino acids: CASTPRLAGGDRNEQFF. DNA of the CDR3: TGTGCCAGCACCCCCCGACTAGCGGGAGGCGATAGGAATGAGCAGTTCTTC. V gene TRBV27 combines with J gene TRBJ2-1; 13 bases map to TRBD2. The length of the CDR3 is 17 residues. Germline assignment: CDR1 MNHEY and CDR2 SMNVEV (reference sequence). V was pared by 7 bases and J by 7 bases, with 13 bases of the junction left unmatched.

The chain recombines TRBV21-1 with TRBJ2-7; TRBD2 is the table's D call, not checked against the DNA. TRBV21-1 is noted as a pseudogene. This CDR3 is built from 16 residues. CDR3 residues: CASSKRLAGGSYEQYF. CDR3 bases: TGTGCCAGCAGCAAACGACTAGCGGGAGGCTCCTACGAGCAGTACTTC.

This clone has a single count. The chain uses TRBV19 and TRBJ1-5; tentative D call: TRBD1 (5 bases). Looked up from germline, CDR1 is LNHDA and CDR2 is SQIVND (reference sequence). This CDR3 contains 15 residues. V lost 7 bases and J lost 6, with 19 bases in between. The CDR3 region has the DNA TGTGCCAGTACCAACAGTGGCGGGGCAGCTCAGCCCCAGCATTTT. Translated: CASTNSGGAAQPQHF.

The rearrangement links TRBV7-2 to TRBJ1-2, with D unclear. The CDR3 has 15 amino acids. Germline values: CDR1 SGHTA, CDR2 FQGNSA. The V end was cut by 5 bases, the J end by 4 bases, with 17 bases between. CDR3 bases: TGTGCCAGCAGCCAGAAGAGTTCTGGGCCCTATGGCTACACCTTC. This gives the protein CASSQKSSGPYGYTF.

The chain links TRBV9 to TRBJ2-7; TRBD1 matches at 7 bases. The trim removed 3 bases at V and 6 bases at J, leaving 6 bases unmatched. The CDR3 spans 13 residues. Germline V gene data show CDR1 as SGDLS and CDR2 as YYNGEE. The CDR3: CASSAGGRPEQYF. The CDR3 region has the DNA TGTGCCAGCAGCGCAGGGGGACGCCCCGAGCAGTACTTC. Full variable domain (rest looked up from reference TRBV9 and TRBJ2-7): DSGVTQTPKHLITATGQRVTLRCSPRSGDLSVYWYQQSLDQGLQFLIQYYNGEERAKGNILERFSAQQFPDLHSELNLSSLELGDSALYFCASSAGGRPEQYFGPGTRLTVT.